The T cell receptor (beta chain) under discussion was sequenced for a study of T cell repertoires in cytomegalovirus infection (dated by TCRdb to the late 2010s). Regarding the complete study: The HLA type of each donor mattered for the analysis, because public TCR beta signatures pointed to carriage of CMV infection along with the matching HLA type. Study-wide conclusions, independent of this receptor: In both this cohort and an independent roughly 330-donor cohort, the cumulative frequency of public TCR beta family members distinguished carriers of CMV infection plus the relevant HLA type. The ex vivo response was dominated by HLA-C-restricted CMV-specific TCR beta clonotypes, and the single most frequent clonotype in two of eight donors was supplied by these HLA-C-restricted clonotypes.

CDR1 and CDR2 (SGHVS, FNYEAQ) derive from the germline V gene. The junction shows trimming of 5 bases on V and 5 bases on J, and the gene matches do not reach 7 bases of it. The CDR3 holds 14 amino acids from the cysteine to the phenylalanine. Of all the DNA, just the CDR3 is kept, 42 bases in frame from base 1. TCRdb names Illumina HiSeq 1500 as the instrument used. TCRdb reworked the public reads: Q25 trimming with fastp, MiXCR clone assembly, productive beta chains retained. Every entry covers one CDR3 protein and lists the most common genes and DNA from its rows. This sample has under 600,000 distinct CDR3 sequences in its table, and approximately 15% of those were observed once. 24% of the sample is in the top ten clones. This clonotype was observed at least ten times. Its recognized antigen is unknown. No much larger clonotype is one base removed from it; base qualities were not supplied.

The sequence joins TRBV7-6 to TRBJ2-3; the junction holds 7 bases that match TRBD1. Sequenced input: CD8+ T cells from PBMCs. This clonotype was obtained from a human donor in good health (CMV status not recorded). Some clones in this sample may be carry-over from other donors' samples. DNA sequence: TGTGCCAGCAGCAATCAGGGGGACAGAGATACGCAGTATTTT. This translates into CASSNQGDRDTQYF.